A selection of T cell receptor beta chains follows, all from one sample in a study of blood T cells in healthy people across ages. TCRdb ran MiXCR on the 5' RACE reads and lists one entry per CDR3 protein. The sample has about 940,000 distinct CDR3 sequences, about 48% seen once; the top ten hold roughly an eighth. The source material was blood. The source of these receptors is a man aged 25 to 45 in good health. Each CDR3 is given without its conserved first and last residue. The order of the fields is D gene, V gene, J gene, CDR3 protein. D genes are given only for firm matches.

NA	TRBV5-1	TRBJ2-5	ASSLEIREGQETQY
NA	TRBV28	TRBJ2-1	ASSPGGADEQF
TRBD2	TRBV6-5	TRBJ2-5	ASSYGEGTQY
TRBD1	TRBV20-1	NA	SAPGTGGVNEQY
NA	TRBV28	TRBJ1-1	ASTPTSRNTEAF
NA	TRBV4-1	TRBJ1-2	ASSHRAYGYT
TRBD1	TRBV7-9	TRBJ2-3	ASGPGQGTIGDTQY
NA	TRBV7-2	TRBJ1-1	ASSLAYVPEAF
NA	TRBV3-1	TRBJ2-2	ASSQVIGRYTGELF
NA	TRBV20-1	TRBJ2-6	SAPDLTVAGANVLT
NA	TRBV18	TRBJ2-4	ASSPPGGGLAKNIQY
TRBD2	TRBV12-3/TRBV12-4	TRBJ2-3	ASSWARRSGFADTQY
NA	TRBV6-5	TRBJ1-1	ASSYAEGIYTEAF
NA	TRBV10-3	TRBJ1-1	AISVGAVNTEAF
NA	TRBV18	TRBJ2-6	ASSPEGAAGANVLT
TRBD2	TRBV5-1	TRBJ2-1	ASSSSGETRSYNEQF
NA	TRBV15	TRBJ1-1	ATSREINPRGTEAF
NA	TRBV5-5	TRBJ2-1	ASSLVQGPYNEQF
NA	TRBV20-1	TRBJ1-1	SAASSGGAHTEAF
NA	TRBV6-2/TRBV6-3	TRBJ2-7	ASSLVAGQRYEQY
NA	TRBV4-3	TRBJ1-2	ASQATRGAPGYT
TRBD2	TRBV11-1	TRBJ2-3	ASRRENTDTQY
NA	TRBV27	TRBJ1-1	ASSQTSGDTEAF
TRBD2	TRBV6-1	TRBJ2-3	ASSEASGGLNTQY
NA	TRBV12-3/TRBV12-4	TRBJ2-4	ASSEGVTKNIQY
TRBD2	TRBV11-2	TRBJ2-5	ASSATSGGESQETQY
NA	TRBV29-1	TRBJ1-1	SVTTGPPEAF
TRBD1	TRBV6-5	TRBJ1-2	ASSYDRGLSSGGYT
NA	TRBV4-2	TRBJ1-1	ASSQDANTEAF
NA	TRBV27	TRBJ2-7	ASSLRGYFHEQY
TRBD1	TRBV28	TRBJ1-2	ASFTSGTGGEGYT
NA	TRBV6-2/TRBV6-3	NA	ASSGLIYPCEQY
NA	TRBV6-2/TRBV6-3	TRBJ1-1	ASSYSDTLNTEAF
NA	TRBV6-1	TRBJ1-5	ASGAGSNQPQH
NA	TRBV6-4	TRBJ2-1	ASSDRAGAANEQF
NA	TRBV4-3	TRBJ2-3	ASSQGGRTDTQY
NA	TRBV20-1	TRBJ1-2	SAAAGTYDWGGYT
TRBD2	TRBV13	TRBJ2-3	ASVTAGSTDTQY
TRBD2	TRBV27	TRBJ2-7	ASSPRGLAEYEQY
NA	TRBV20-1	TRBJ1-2	SAATENYGYT
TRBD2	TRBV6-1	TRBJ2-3	ASSGLADTDTQY
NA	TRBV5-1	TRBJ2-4	ASSLASGSGNIQY
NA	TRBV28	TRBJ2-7	ASRGLRQGAVHEQY
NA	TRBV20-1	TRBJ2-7	SASAGKDEQY
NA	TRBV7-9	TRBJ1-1	ASTRQENTEAF
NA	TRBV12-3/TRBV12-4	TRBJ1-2	ASSLVRGRTANYGYT
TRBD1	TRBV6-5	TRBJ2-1	ASSYTGQGNNEQF
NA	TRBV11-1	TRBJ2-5	ASSDPGQLQETQY
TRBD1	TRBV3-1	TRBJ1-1	ASSPQGQGGTEAF
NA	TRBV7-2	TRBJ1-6	ASSLANRSPLH
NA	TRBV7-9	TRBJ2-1	ASSVRDTSSYNEQF
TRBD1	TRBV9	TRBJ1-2	ASSPRTGGPYGYT
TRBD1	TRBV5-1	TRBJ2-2	ASLGQGEAGELF
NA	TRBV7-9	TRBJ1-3	ASSFKSSGNTIY
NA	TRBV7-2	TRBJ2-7	ASSLATLGGYEQY
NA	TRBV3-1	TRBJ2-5	ASSQDFAGRPQY